The TCR beta chain under discussion was sequenced for a study of T cells in Graves' hyperthyroidism and ophthalmopathy. Stable Graves' hyperthyroidism denoted no ophthalmopathy progression over 18 months. Diagnosis rested on symptoms, serum thyroxine and TRAb, thyroid ultrasound, and orbital computed tomography. Whole-study results and caveats: Blood also contained most expanded thyroid clonotypes above 0.001. It was a median around 6 months before onset that the model predicted ophthalmopathy.

This clonotype was seen repeatedly, ten times or more. Its antigen is as yet unknown. RNA transcripts served as the template for amplifying TCR beta CDR3 regions. The HTBI primer set served for first-round RT-PCR of the TCR CDR3. TCRdb independently ran MiXCR on the multiplex PCR reads; one entry per CDR3 protein. Here the sample spans more than 75,000 distinct CDR3 sequences, around 50% being singletons. Germline V gene data show CDR1 as SEHNR and CDR2 as FQNEAQ (reference sequence). Trimming at V came to 1 base and at J to 11 bases, leaving 6 bases not matched to a gene. The CDR3 extends over 13 amino acids.

The specimen sequenced was blood. The rearrangement joins TRBV7-9 to TRBJ1-1; TRBD1 matches 8 bases. This TCR was recovered from a woman aged 40 to 49 with Graves' hyperthyroidism. CDR3 DNA sequence: TGTGCCAGCAGCTTAGGAGGACAGGGCTGGGCTTTCTTT. This translates into CASSLGGQGWAFF.